The T cell receptor (beta chain) under discussion was sequenced for a study of cytomegalovirus exposure and HLA in healthy donors. Study-wide points: More clonal expansion characterized HLA-associated TCR beta chains than equally common others in a later analysis.

Use of 60 Vbeta and 13 Jbeta primers characterized the PCR. Assay: immunoSEQ multiplex PCR; the TCRdb copy retains only in-frame clones and omits some. Here the sample spans about 150,000 clones, over 65% being singletons. To note about this clone: The antigen remains unidentified.

This TCR was recovered from a man aged 30-40 years in good health and CMV-seronegative. The sample taken for sequencing was PBMCs.

CDR3 region: CASSLTAGTTDTQYF. Here the CDR3 DNA reads TGTGCCAGCAGCTTAACAGCGGGGACGACAGATACGCAGTATTTT. The chain joins TRBV7-9 to TRBJ2-3; TRBD2 matches at 7 bases. Germline loops: CDR1 SEHNR, CDR2 FQNEAQ (reference sequence). V shed 2 bases, J shed 3 bases, and the junction held 5 bases outside the gene matches. This CDR3 comprises 15 residues.